These 10 T cell receptor beta chains share one sample of origin, sequenced in a study of blood T cells in healthy people across ages. A sample-barcoded 5' primer and a J-beta primer mix were used in a second PCR of roughly 7 to 11 cycles. MiXCR, applied by TCRdb to the 5' RACE reads, yields one record per CDR3 protein. There are about 1.1 million distinct CDR3 sequences in the sample; 35% to 45% occur only once, and around 12% lies in the top ten. Sequencing input: blood. These receptors all stem from a man in his late teens or twenties in good health.

J is TRBJ2-3 and V is TRBV4-3, with 12 bases that match TRBD2. V lost 2 bases, J lost 4 bases, and 10 bases stayed unmatched. Germline V gene lookup returns CDR1 LGHNA and CDR2 YSLEER. The CDR3 is 18 amino acids. CDR3 loop: CASSQTPLAGGYADTQYF. DNA for the CDR3: TGCGCCAGCAGCCAAACCCCACTAGCGGGGGGTTACGCAGATACGCAGTATTTT.

This clonotype was counted at least ten times. J is TRBJ2-3 and V is TRBV4-2, with D possibly being TRBD2 (6 bases). V lost 0 bases and J lost 3, with 16 bases in between. Germline CDR1 LGHNA, CDR2 YNFKEQ. The length of the CDR3 is 17 residues. For the CDR3, the DNA is TGTGCCAGCAGCCAAGATCGCGGGACGGATGATACAGATACGCAGTATTTT. Translated, it gives CASSQDRGTDDTDTQYF.

In the case of this clonotype: Given a much more abundant clone one base away, this may be a read error. This chain uses TRBV7-6 with TRBJ2-6, with D unclear. V lost 8 bases and J 3 bases, leaving 5 bases between the germline ends. This CDR3 has 12 amino acids. Germline values: CDR1 SGHVS, CDR2 FNYEAQ. In DNA form, the CDR3 reads TGTGCCAGCGGCCTTGGGGCCAACGTCCTGACTTTC. Translating it yields CASGLGANVLTF. The full variable domain, rest sourced from reference TRBV7-6 and TRBJ2-6, is GAGVSQSPRYKVTKRGQDVALRCDPISGHVSLYWYRQALGQGPEFLTYFNYEAQQDKSGLPNDRFSAERPEGSISTLTIQRTEQRDSAMYRCASGLGANVLTFGAGSRLTVL.

This clonotype appeared a single time. The chain uses TRBV12-5 and TRBJ2-2, with D perhaps matching TRBD1 (8 bases). The CDR3 sequence is 17 residues long. V lost 0 bases and J lost 4, with 15 bases in between. CDR1 is LGHNT and CDR2 is FRNRAP in the germline V gene. For the CDR3, the DNA is TGTGCTAGTGGTTTGGTACCACAGGGGGGGCCCACCGGGGAGCTGTTTTTT. This encodes CASGLVPQGGPTGELFF.

This clonotype was seen ten or more times. Here the CDR3 DNA reads TGTGCCAGCAGCGTAGACGACGGGAGCTCCTACAATGAGCAGTTCTTC. Amino acid sequence: CASSVDDGSSYNEQFF. The genes are TRBV9 and TRBJ2-1, with a weak D call TRBD2 (6 bases). The V end was cut by 0 bases, the J end by 0 bases, with 10 bases between. This CDR3 is built from 16 residues. Germline CDR1 is SGDLS and CDR2 is YYNGEE.

The rearrangement joins TRBV20-1 to TRBJ1-2; possible D gene TRBD1, 5 bases. This CDR3 has 13 amino acids. V shed 3 bases and J shed 2 bases, with 10 bases lying between them. Germline CDR1 DFQATT, CDR2 SNEGSKA (reference sequence). The CDR3 DNA reads TGCAGTGCTAGGGGGCAGTCAAACTATGGCTACACCTTC. Translated, it gives CSARGQSNYGYTF.

This clonotype appeared a few times. The rearrangement joins TRBV9 to TRBJ2-4, with 8 bases fitting TRBD1. With V trimmed by 0 bases and J by 6 bases, 2 bases remained unmatched. The germline CDR1 and CDR2 sequences are SGDLS and YYNGEE. CDR3 size: 14 residues. The CDR3 loop is CASSVDDRGNIQYF. The CDR3 DNA sequence: TGTGCCAGCAGCGTAGATGACAGGGGAAACATTCAGTACTTC.

Only a few counts were recorded for this clonotype. The V gene is TRBV20-1, the J gene TRBJ1-6; no reliable D call. This CDR3 region has 13 residues. V gave up 3 bases and J gave up 9 bases, with 12 bases separating them. Germline-derived CDR1 and CDR2 are DFQATT and SNEGSKA (reference sequence). CDR3 loop: CSASSGGGSPLHF. In DNA, the CDR3 is TGCAGTGCTAGTTCCGGTGGTGGTTCACCCCTCCACTTT.

This clonotype was detected only a few times. The chain combines TRBV3-1 with TRBJ1-2; tentative D call: TRBD1 (6 bases). Trimming cost V 1 base and J 12 bases, with 18 bases left between them. There are 14 residues in the CDR3. CDR1 and CDR2 (germline): LGHDT, YNNKEL (reference sequence). The CDR3 DNA reads TGTGCCAGCAGCCAAGGGACAGCATCCGGGGTTAACACCTTC. Its protein is CASSQGTASGVNTF. The complete variable domain, with remaining parts taken from reference TRBV3-1 and TRBJ1-2, reads DTAVSQTPKYLVTQMGNDKSIKCEQNLGHDTMYWYKQDSKKFLKIMFSYNNKELIINETVPNRFSPKSPDKAHLNLHINSLELGDSAVYFCASSQGTASGVNTFGSGTRLTVV.

This clonotype has just a few counts. The chain uses TRBV7-6 and TRBJ1-2, with 9 positions matching TRBD1. The CDR3 spans 16 residues. Trimming took 4 bases from V and 7 from J; bases not matched to a gene: 13. Germline CDR1 reads SGHVS; CDR2 reads FNYEAQ. CDR3 coding DNA: TGTGCCAGCAGCTCAAATACAGGGGGCGTTATTGGTGGCTACACCTTC. Amino acid sequence: CASSSNTGGVIGGYTF.